The sequence of this TCR beta chain was determined in a study of blood T cell repertoires in COVID-19. The wider study: Spain, Italy and the United States supplied samples that represented acute and convalescent COVID-19. From T cells, B-cell-depleted T cells, or PBMCs came the material, which was cDNA or gDNA.

Original analysis: Estimated nucleated cell counts came from reference gene primer amplification. Generated by immunoSEQ multiplex PCR, the TCRdb table keeps only in-frame clones and is missing some. The V and J calls and clone size come from that table; D and trimming were worked out from the DNA. The data contain around 200,000 clones, roughly 90% of them singletons. V shed 2 bases and J shed 2 bases, with 8 bases lying between them. This CDR3 comprises 14 residues. Germline values: CDR1 KGHDR, CDR2 SFDVKD. The sample was peripheral blood. This TCR was sampled from a man aged 18-30 years with active or convalescent COVID-19. This rearrangement joins TRBV24-1 to TRBJ1-2; the D is unclear. In nucleotides, the CDR3 is TGTGCCACCAGTGATTACGACACCAACTATGGCTACACCTTC. This codes for CATSDYDTNYGYTF.